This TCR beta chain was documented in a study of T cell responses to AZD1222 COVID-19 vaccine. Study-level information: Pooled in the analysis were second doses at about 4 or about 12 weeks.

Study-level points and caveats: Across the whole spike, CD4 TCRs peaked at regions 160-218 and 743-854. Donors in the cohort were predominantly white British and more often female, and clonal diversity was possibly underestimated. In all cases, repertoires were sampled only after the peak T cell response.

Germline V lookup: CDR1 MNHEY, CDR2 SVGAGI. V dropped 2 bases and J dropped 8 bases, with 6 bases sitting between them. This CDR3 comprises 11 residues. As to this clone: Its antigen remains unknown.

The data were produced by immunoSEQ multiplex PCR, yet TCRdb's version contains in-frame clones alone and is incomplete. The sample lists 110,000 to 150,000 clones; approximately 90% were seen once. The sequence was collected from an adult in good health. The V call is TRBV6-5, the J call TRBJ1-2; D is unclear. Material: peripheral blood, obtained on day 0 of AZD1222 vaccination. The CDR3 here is CASSYQSGYTF. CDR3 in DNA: TGTGCCAGCAGTTACCAGTCGGGCTACACCTTC.